Shown below are 29 T cell receptor beta chains from a single sample sequenced in a study of cytomegalovirus exposure and HLA in healthy donors. Primers for the PCR totalled 60 Vbeta and 13 Jbeta. The protocol was immunoSEQ multiplex PCR, while the TCRdb copy is restricted to in-frame clones and leaves out a portion. The table includes about 99,000 clones, over 9.5% detected once. What was sequenced was PBMCs. The receptor source for this set is a man aged 35-49 years in good health and CMV-seropositive.

The genes are TRBV2 and TRBJ1-1; D is uncertain. Germline V gene data show CDR1 as SNHLY and CDR2 as FYNNEI. This CDR3 is built from 13 residues. Deletions cut 10 bases from V and 11 bases from J, with 23 bases between. CDR3 sequence: CATRSDLLAWAFF. CDR3 sequence (DNA): TGTGCCACTAGGTCGGATCTTCTGGCGTGGGCTTTCTTT. The variable domain in full, with the rest retrieved from reference TRBV2 and TRBJ1-1, is EPEVTQTPSHQVTQMGQEVILRCVPISNHLYFYWYRQILGQKVEFLVSFYNNEISEKSEIFDDQFSVERPDGSNFTLKIRSTKLEDSAMYFCATRSDLLAWAFFGQGTRLTVV.

The chain uses TRBV27 and TRBJ2-1, with 10 bases lining up with TRBD2. This CDR3 region has 18 residues. The germline V gene has CDR1 MNHEY and CDR2 SMNVEV (reference sequence). V lost 5 bases, J lost 6 bases, and 16 bases stayed unmatched. The DNA of the CDR3 is TGTGCCAGCAGTCCAGCGGGAGGGCCCCATACGTACGGCAATGAGCAGTTCTTC. Translating gives CASSPAGGPHTYGNEQFF.

Concerning this clone itself: The junction departs from germline at one end; a sequencing error may be responsible. The chain joins TRBV25-1 to TRBJ1-2; D may be TRBD1 (6 bases). This CDR3 spans 13 amino acids. Germline V gene lookup returns CDR1 MGHDK and CDR2 SYGVNS. The chain's CDR3 is CASSAGQSYDYTF. The CDR3 DNA reads TGTGCCAGCAGCGCCGGACAGAGCTATGACTACACCTTC.

About this clone itself: Other DNA sequences within the sample encode an identical CDR3. The chain links TRBV25-1 to TRBJ2-7; 9 positions match TRBD1. The V and J ends lost 6 bases and 9 bases, in that order; junction bases with no gene match: 9. The CDR3 sequence is 13 residues long. Germline CDR1 is MGHDK and CDR2 is SYGVNS. This chain's CDR3 is CASSSGTGKVQYF. The CDR3 coding sequence is TGTGCCAGCAGCAGCGGGACAGGGAAAGTGCAGTACTTC.

A remark on this clone: Other DNA sequences in the sample encode the same CDR3. J is TRBJ1-1 and V is TRBV11-3, with 8 bases fitting TRBD1. The germline CDR1 and CDR2 sequences are SGHNT and YENEEA. The CDR3 is 14 amino acids. V shed 4 bases and J 2 bases; nucleotides not matched to a gene: 3. The CDR3 region has the DNA TGTGCCAGCAGCTCGACAGGGGTCAACACTGAAGCTTTCTTT. Encoded protein: CASSSTGVNTEAFF.

This clone was observed a few times. This rearrangement joins TRBV29-1 to TRBJ2-1; 11 positions agree with TRBD2. V dropped 5 bases and J dropped 7; count of bases not matched to a gene: 7. Germline V lookup: CDR1 SQVTM, CDR2 ANQGSEA. This CDR3 comprises 14 residues. The CDR3: CSVRTSGGPNEQFF. The CDR3 nucleotides are TGCAGCGTTCGAACTAGCGGGGGTCCTAATGAGCAGTTCTTC.

This clone has just a few counts. The chain is built from TRBV7-9 and TRBJ2-2, with 8 nucleotides matching TRBD1. The CDR3 loop spans 16 amino acids. Germline V gene lookup returns CDR1 SEHNR and CDR2 FQNEAQ (reference sequence). The V segment lost 4 bases and the J segment 5 bases; nucleotides outside the gene matches: 9. CDR3 DNA sequence: TGTGCCAGCAGCTATTCAGGACAGGGAGTGACCGGGGAGCTGTTTTTT. Protein sequence: CASSYSGQGVTGELFF.

This clone rates as medium-sized. This specimen includes other DNA sequences encoding the same CDR3. This chain connects TRBV6-1 to TRBJ2-6, with D possibly being TRBD2 (5 bases). This CDR3 has 15 residues. Trimming pared 2 bases from V and 0 bases from J, leaving 5 bases between. Germline V CDR1 and CDR2: MNHNS, SASEGT. The CDR3 spells CASSETSSGANVLTF. The CDR3 DNA follows: TGTGCCAGCAGTGAAACTAGCTCTGGGGCCAACGTCCTGACTTTC.

Turning to this clone: Distinct nucleotide sequences in the sample also encode this CDR3. The V and J genes are TRBV9 and TRBJ2-1; no firm D call. V was pared by 0 bases and J by 7 bases, with 5 bases between. The germline gives CDR1 SGDLS, CDR2 YYNGEE. The CDR3 sequence is 12 residues long. The CDR3 reads CASSVARNEQFF. Here the CDR3 DNA reads TGTGCCAGCAGCGTAGCTCGGAATGAGCAGTTCTTC.

The chain is built from TRBV9 and TRBJ2-1; 9 positions match TRBD2. The CDR3 contains 15 residues. J was trimmed by 7 bases and V by 0 bases; bases with no gene match: 5. Germline V gene data show CDR1 as SGDLS and CDR2 as YYNGEE. The CDR3 region is CASSVEAGGRNEQFF. The CDR3 nucleotides are TGTGCCAGCAGCGTAGAGGCGGGAGGGCGGAATGAGCAGTTCTTC. Full variable domain (remainder filled in from reference TRBV9 and TRBJ2-1): DSGVTQTPKHLITATGQRVTLRCSPRSGDLSVYWYQQSLDQGLQFLIQYYNGEERAKGNILERFSAQQFPDLHSELNLSSLELGDSALYFCASSVEAGGRNEQFFGPGTRLTVL.

This sequence joins TRBV6-5 and TRBJ2-7; D is possibly TRBD2 (7 bases). CDR1 MNHEY and CDR2 SVGAGI come from the germline V gene. Trimming stripped 0 bases from V and 3 bases from J, with 12 bases between. CDR3 length equals 15 residues. The CDR3 nucleotides read TGTGCCAGCAGTTACTCTCTAAGGGGGGGCTACGAGCAGTACTTC. It translates to CASSYSLRGGYEQYF.

This clone was observed a few times. The rearrangement uses TRBV7-9 and TRBJ2-1, with D tentatively TRBD2 (6 bases). The length of the CDR3 is 13 residues. Trimming took 4 bases from V and 7 from J, leaving 11 bases between them. Germline CDR1 is SEHNR and CDR2 is FQNEAQ (reference sequence). The CDR3 sequence is CASSSGLDNEQFF. CDR3 nucleotides: TGTGCCAGCAGCTCGGGACTCGATAATGAGCAGTTCTTC.

The chain uses TRBV7-6 and TRBJ1-2; tentatively, D is TRBD1 (6 bases). V was cut by 5 bases and J by 2 bases, with 15 bases left in between. There are 15 residues in the CDR3. Germline assignment: CDR1 SGHVS and CDR2 FNYEAQ. The CDR3: CASSPGRGPNYGYTF. The CDR3 DNA sequence: TGTGCCAGCAGCCCTGGGCGGGGGCCGAACTATGGCTACACCTTC.

This clone has just a few counts. V and J are TRBV2 and TRBJ2-1; D is possibly TRBD1 (5 bases). The V gene's germline CDR1 is SNHLY and CDR2 FYNNEI. V lost 3 bases, J lost 4 bases, and 13 bases lay in between. The CDR3 consists of 15 residues. The CDR3 loop reads CASSEYRPDYNEQFF. Written as DNA, the CDR3 is TGTGCCAGCAGTGAGTACAGGCCGGATTACAATGAGCAGTTCTTC.

The V call is TRBV7-9, the J call TRBJ2-7; 8 bases agree with TRBD1. This CDR3 is built from 14 residues. V lost 4 bases, J lost 5 bases, and 7 bases stayed unmatched. Germline V lookup: CDR1 SEHNR, CDR2 FQNEAQ (reference sequence). The CDR3 sequence: CASSSTGDRNEQYF. The CDR3 DNA follows: TGTGCCAGCAGCTCGACAGGGGATCGGAACGAGCAGTACTTC.

A few counts support this clone. The chain has TRBV10-2 and TRBJ1-1; tentatively, D is TRBD1 (6 bases). The CDR3 spans 14 residues. V was clipped by 3 bases and J by 3 bases, with 11 bases between them. In germline, CDR1 is WSHSY, CDR2 SAAADI. As DNA, the CDR3 is TGCGCCAGCAGTGAAACAGGGCGAGACACTGAAGCTTTCTTT. As protein: CASSETGRDTEAFF.

The chain recombines TRBV7-9 with TRBJ2-1, with D uncertain. Per the germline V gene, CDR1 is SEHNR and CDR2 is FQNEAQ (reference sequence). The CDR3 is 14 residues long. V was trimmed by 7 bases and J by 0 bases, leaving 10 bases between them. The CDR3 nucleotides read TGTGCCAGCACCCTCCCCAGCTCCTACAATGAGCAGTTCTTC. Protein sequence: CASTLPSSYNEQFF.

This chain connects TRBV7-8 to TRBJ2-1; 10 positions agree with TRBD2. Unmatched junction bases numbered 7, after V lost 5 bases and J lost 3 bases. The CDR3 is 16 residues long. Germline CDR1 reads SGHVS; CDR2 reads FQNEAQ. The CDR3 here is CASSLQTSGFYNEQFF. The DNA for the CDR3 is TGTGCCAGCAGCCTCCAGACTAGCGGGTTCTACAATGAGCAGTTCTTC.

The rearrangement links TRBV5-6 to TRBJ1-1, with D possibly being TRBD1 (6 bases). Deletions cut 4 bases from V and 4 bases from J, with 11 bases between. CDR3 length: 13 residues. CDR1 SGHDT and CDR2 YYEEEE come from the germline V gene. The CDR3 nucleotides are TGTGCCAGCAGCCGGGGGGCCGGCACTGAAGCTTTCTTT. Translated: CASSRGAGTEAFF.

The V call is TRBV4-2, the J call TRBJ2-7, with a tentative D call TRBD1 (6 bases). Looked up from germline, CDR1 is LGHNA and CDR2 is YNFKEQ. V gave up 6 bases and J gave up 3 bases, with 18 bases separating them. The CDR3 has 15 amino acids. This chain's CDR3 is CASSPDRWKIYEQYF. DNA for the CDR3: TGTGCCAGCAGTCCAGACAGGTGGAAGATCTACGAGCAGTACTTC.

V usage is TRBV19 and J usage is TRBJ1-5; TRBD1 aligns across 8 bases. The V gene end was trimmed by 3 bases and the J gene end by 6 bases; junction bases not matched to a gene: 1. The CDR3 runs to 13 residues. CDR1 and CDR2 from the germline V gene are LNHDA and SQIVND (reference sequence). In DNA, the CDR3 is TGTGCCAGTAGTATCGGACAGGGTCAGCCCCAGCATTTT. It encodes CASSIGQGQPQHF.

This clone was observed a few times. The V call is TRBV15, the J call TRBJ2-7, with 7 bases lining up with TRBD2. Trimming removed 0 bases from V and 6 bases from J; junction bases left unmatched: 8. Germline V gene data show CDR1 as LNHNV and CDR2 as YYDKDF (reference sequence). CDR3 length equals 15 residues. DNA for the CDR3: TGTGCCACCAGCAGAGAAGGGCGGGAGAGAGGCGAGCAGTACTTC. Translation: CATSREGRERGEQYF.

This clone was observed a few times. This chain joins TRBV6-5 and TRBJ1-1; D is possibly TRBD1 (6 bases). Germline CDR1 reads MNHEY; CDR2 reads SVGAGI. This CDR3 has 15 amino acids. V dropped 0 bases and J dropped 7 bases, with 15 bases sitting between them. The DNA of the CDR3 is TGTGCCAGCAGTTACTCGTGGGGGGGCGAAGGTGAAGCTTTCTTT. The encoded protein is CASSYSWGGEGEAFF.

This clone was recorded a few times. The rearrangement links TRBV28 to TRBJ2-1; the match to TRBD1 covers 9 bases. This CDR3 spans 18 amino acids. Germline loops: CDR1 MDHEN, CDR2 SYDVKM. V lost 5 bases, J lost 7 bases, and 18 bases stayed unmatched. The CDR3 loop reads CASSLNRGRFGNWNEQFF. The CDR3 DNA follows: TGTGCCAGCAGTCTGAACAGGGGGCGCTTTGGTAATTGGAATGAGCAGTTCTTC.

V is TRBV9 and J is TRBJ2-2, with D perhaps matching TRBD2 (6 bases). Trimming cost V 2 bases and J 6 bases, with 11 bases left between them. CDR3 length: 14 amino acids. CDR1 is SGDLS, CDR2 YYNGEE, per germline. The chain's CDR3 is CASSVRRAPGELFF. The CDR3 bases are TGTGCCAGCAGCGTCAGGAGGGCGCCCGGGGAGCTGTTTTTT.

The rearrangement joins TRBV6-1 to TRBJ1-3; D is perhaps TRBD1 (5 bases). Between the trimmed V and J ends, which lost 0 bases and 2 bases, there was a span of 5 bases. CDR3 length equals 14 residues. Germline CDR1 is MNHNS and CDR2 is SASEGT. In nucleotides, the CDR3 is TGTGCCAGCAGTGAAGCAGGGGCTGGAAACACCATATATTTT. It specifies CASSEAGAGNTIYF.

The CDR3 sequence is CASTLNGGVNEQFF. The CDR3 DNA reads as TGCGCCAGCACTCTAAATGGGGGGGTCAATGAGCAGTTCTTC. The chain links TRBV5-1 to TRBJ2-1; 7 positions agree with TRBD2. The germline CDR1 and CDR2 sequences are SGHRS and YFSETQ. J lost 6 bases, V lost 6 bases, and 9 bases had no gene match. CDR3 size: 14 residues.

This clone has a handful of counts. The chain employs TRBV5-4 and TRBJ1-6; no firm D call. The CDR3 extends over 15 amino acids. In germline, CDR1 is SGHNT, CDR2 YYREEE (reference sequence). Trimming cost V 4 bases and J 0 bases, with 8 bases left between them. Here the CDR3 reads CASSRGSSYNSPLHF. CDR3 in DNA: TGTGCCAGCAGCCGCGGGAGCTCCTATAATTCACCCCTCCACTTT.

The chain links TRBV6-5 to TRBJ1-2, with D hard to call. The CDR3 contains 14 residues. Germline V CDR1 and CDR2: MNHEY, SVGAGI. With 2 bases removed from V and 8 bases from J, the gap between germline ends came to 15 bases. The CDR3 region is CASSYHGSREGYTF. The CDR3 coding sequence is TGTGCCAGCAGTTACCACGGGTCCCGTGAAGGCTACACCTTC.